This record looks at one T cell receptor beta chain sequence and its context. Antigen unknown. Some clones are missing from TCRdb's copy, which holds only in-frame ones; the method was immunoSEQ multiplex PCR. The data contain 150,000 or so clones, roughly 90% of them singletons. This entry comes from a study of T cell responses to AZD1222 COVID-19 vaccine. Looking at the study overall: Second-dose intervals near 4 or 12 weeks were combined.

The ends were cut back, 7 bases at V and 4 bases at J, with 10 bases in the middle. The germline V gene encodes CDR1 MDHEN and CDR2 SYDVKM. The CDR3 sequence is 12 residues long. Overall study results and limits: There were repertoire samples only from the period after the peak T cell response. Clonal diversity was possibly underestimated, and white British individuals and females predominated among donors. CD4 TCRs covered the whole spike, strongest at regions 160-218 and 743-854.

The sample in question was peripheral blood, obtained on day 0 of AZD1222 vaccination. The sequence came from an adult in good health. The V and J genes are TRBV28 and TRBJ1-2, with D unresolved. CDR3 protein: CASTVRGYGYTF. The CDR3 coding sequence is TGTGCCAGCACCGTCCGGGGCTATGGCTACACCTTC.